This T cell receptor (beta chain) is drawn from a study of blood T cell repertoires in COVID-19 (dated by TCRdb to the early 2020s). For the wider study: Samples covering the acute and convalescent phases of COVID-19 were provided by collaborators in the United States, Italy and Spain. The samples were drawn from two sources: the first 160 participants of the ongoing ImmuneRACE study, and approximately 1,300 subjects contributed by 6 global collaborators. The repertoires were made available in a free public database intended to serve as a resource for research on the immune response to SARS-CoV-2. Where available, HLA class I and class II types were taken from metadata supplied by the sample provider and were not determined by assay-based typing. The material from the prospective study consisted of cDNA or gDNA derived from T cells, B-cell-depleted T cells, or PBMCs. A de-identified subject ID, COVID-19 status, age in years and sex were almost always included in the sample metadata. Deeply sampled blood TCRbeta repertoires from subjects exposed to, actively infected with, or recovered from COVID-19 were included in the dataset.

Broad study findings and their caveats: Clinical and demographic metadata were provided uncurated, with the amount varying by source and participant.

CDR1 GTSNPN and CDR2 SVGIG were looked up in the germline V gene (reference sequence). The CDR3 goes from the cysteine to the phenylalanine over 15 residues. Of the read, only the CDR3 DNA is kept; its 45 bases are in frame from base 1. The V and J ends are trimmed by 0 bases and 1 base, leaving 12 bases between them. As regards this clone: The antigen this receptor binds is unknown. Base qualities are not provided; no much larger clone lies one nucleotide away.

The collaborating institutions used their own protocols to collect whole blood in K2EDTA tubes. For TCRbeta analysis, collaborator samples were shipped as frozen whole blood, as isolated PBMCs, or as DNA extracted from either sample type. TCRbeta CDR3 regions were amplified from genomic DNA using the immunoSEQ Assay, a bias-controlled multiplex PCR. Regarding the original processing steps: Nucleated cell counts per sample were estimated from amplification of reference gene primers within the assay. To quantify the absolute abundance of each unique TCRbeta CDR3 rearrangement, sequence reads were collapsed and filtered. For each sample, productive Simpson clonality was calculated as the square root of Simpson's diversity index across productive rearrangements. The source is immuneACCESS, and TCRdb retained only in-frame sequences with V and J called. Part of the clones is not carried over; for the studies checked, unresolved V genes explain less than half of this, and the remainder is unexplained. V and J calls and clone size are copied from that table; D and trimming were computed from the DNA. In this sample the table shows around 80,000 clones, about 85% of which occur a single time. The top ten clonotypes cover 7% to 9.5% of the sample.

The chain joins TRBV30 to TRBJ1-1; no D segment can be confidently identified. The material sequenced was peripheral blood. The origin of this receptor is a human donor in a cohort sampled during active COVID-19. The bases read TGTGCCTGGAGTGTACGAGAACGCCCGAACACTGAAGCTTTCTTT. Its protein reads: CAWSVRERPNTEAFF.